This T cell receptor beta chain is from a study of cytomegalovirus exposure and HLA in healthy donors. Study-wide results and caveats: The majority of CMV-associated TCR beta chains were reported as apparently HLA-restricted in a later analysis. Some V segments, including TRBV6-2 and TRBV6-3, were excluded as indistinguishable. Later, an analysis found that common viral pathogens appeared to be linked with several of the most significant clusters. A later analysis linked a missense variant in DCLRE1C to the trimming of TCR beta V and J genes.

Note on this clone: Its antigen is still unknown.

J lost 2 bases, V lost 8 bases, and 10 bases had no gene match. The CDR3 covers 15 residues. Germline CDR1 and CDR2: MDHEN and SYDVKM. 13 Jbeta primers and 60 Vbeta primers were used for the PCR. Clones were sequenced by immunoSEQ multiplex PCR, and TCRdb holds only the in-frame ones, with some missing. In the table there are some 79,000 clones, around 76% of which are singletons. The chain has TRBV28 and TRBJ2-7; TRBD2 matches 9 bases. The clonotype originates from a male donor in good health and CMV-seropositive. Sequenced material: PBMCs. CDR3 region: CASVGGGAETYEQYF. For the CDR3, the DNA is TGTGCCAGCGTGGGCGGGGGGGCCGAGACCTACGAGCAGTACTTC.